These T cell receptor beta chains were read from a single sample in a study of blood T cell repertoires in COVID-19. Profiling relied on immunoSEQ multiplex PCR, and the TCRdb table lists in-frame clones only, not all of them. The sample lists more than 65,000 clones, 82% seen once, with over 7% in the top ten. Sequencing used peripheral blood. The source of these receptors is a human donor in a cohort sampled during active COVID-19. CDR3s include the opening cysteine and the closing phenylalanine or tryptophan. Each record gives: D gene, V gene, J gene, clone size, CDR3 DNA, CDR3 protein. A D gene is named only where the DNA matches it firmly. The size field is filled for only some rows; it gives once, few, many or a size class.

.	TRBV5-5	TRBJ1-2	.	TGTGCCAGCAGCTTGGAGCAGGGATTTGGCTACACCTTC	CASSLEQGFGYTF
.	TRBV9	TRBJ2-7	.	TGTGCCAGCAGCGTATTAGGGACATCCTACGAGCAGTACTTC	CASSVLGTSYEQYF
.	TRBV11-2	TRBJ2-7	few	TGTGCCAGCAGCTTCGACACGACCTACGAGCAGTACTTC	CASSFDTTYEQYF
.	TRBV15	TRBJ2-3	.	TGTGCCACCAGCAGAGCGGTTCTGGCGGGGACAGATACGCAGTATTTT	CATSRAVLAGTDTQYF
.	TRBV9	TRBJ2-5	.	TGTGCCAGCAGCCCAACGGGCCAAGAGACCCAGTACTTC	CASSPTGQETQYF
.	TRBV5-8	TRBJ1-3	.	TGTGCCAGCAGCTACTGGCTGGGGAGCTCTGGAAACACCATATATTTT	CASSYWLGSSGNTIYF
.	TRBV9	TRBJ1-1	few	TGTGCCAGCAGCGTAACACAAAAGAACACTGAAGCTTTCTTT	CASSVTQKNTEAFF
TRBD1	TRBV6-1	TRBJ1-5	.	TGTGCCAGCAGTGAGGGGACAGGGGGCCGGCAGCCCCAGCATTTT	CASSEGTGGRQPQHF
TRBD1	TRBV5-4	TRBJ1-6	.	TGTGCCAGTAATAAACAGGGGGCTTTGAATTCACCCCTCCACTTT	CASNKQGALNSPLHF
.	TRBV7-6	TRBJ2-7	.	TGTGCCAGCAGTCACACGGGACAACTGTACTTC	CASSHTGQLYF
.	TRBV20-1	TRBJ1-1	.	TGCAGTGCTAGTGGAGGGAACACTGAAGCTTTCTTT	CSASGGNTEAFF
TRBD2	TRBV7-6	TRBJ2-5	few	TGTGCCAGCAGCTTAGGGATAGCGGGGTCAGAGACCCAGTACTTC	CASSLGIAGSETQYF
.	TRBV15	TRBJ2-7	few	TGTGCCACCAGCAGGAGGGGGTACGAGCAGTACTTC	CATSRRGYEQYF
TRBD1	TRBV6-2/TRBV6-3	TRBJ2-7	once	TGTGCCAGCAGTTTTAAGGGACAGGGGGCGTCCTACGAGCAGTACTTC	CASSFKGQGASYEQYF
TRBD1	TRBV9	TRBJ2-2	.	TGTGCCAGCAGCGTAGAGGGACAGGTGAACACCGGGGAGCTGTTTTTT	CASSVEGQVNTGELFF
TRBD1	TRBV19	TRBJ1-1	few	TGTGCCACCTCATCAGCCGGGACAGGGGTGAACACTGAAGCTTTCTTT	CATSSAGTGVNTEAFF
.	TRBV6-5	TRBJ1-4	.	TGTGCCAGCAGGGTACAGGGCTCTGGGGAAAAACTGTTTTTT	CASRVQGSGEKLFF
.	TRBV7-9	TRBJ1-3	.	TGTGCCAGCAGCCGGACTCTTGGAAACACCATATATTTT	CASSRTLGNTIYF
TRBD2	TRBV10-2	TRBJ2-1	.	TGCGCCAGCAGTGGACCACTAGCGGGGGGGCGATTCGGTGAGCAGTTCTTC	CASSGPLAGGRFGEQFF
.	TRBV3-1/TRBV3-2	TRBJ2-7	.	TGTGCCAGCACGGGAGCGTACGAGCAGTACTTC	CASTGAYEQYF
.	TRBV30	TRBJ2-7	.	TGTGCCTGGAGCGACGGGCCCGGGGAACGGTACTTC	CAWSDGPGERYF
.	TRBV18	TRBJ1-1	.	TGTGCCAGCTCACCGAAACAGACAGGACGCGCTGAAGCTTTCTTT	CASSPKQTGRAEAFF
.	TRBV6-5	TRBJ2-7	.	TGTGCCAGTCACCAGCGGCGTAACTACGAGCAGTACTTC	CASHQRRNYEQYF
TRBD1	TRBV30	TRBJ1-1	.	TGTGCCTGGAGCTTGGACAGGGGGAACACTGAAGCTTTCTTT	CAWSLDRGNTEAFF
TRBD1	TRBV29-1	TRBJ1-2	few	TGCAGCGTCGATTGGGCAGGGGGAAAGTTTGGCTACACCTTC	CSVDWAGGKFGYTF
TRBD1	TRBV5-4	TRBJ2-7	.	TGTGCCAGCACCCCAGCGCAGGGACAGGGTTGGGACGAGCAGTACTTC	CASTPAQGQGWDEQYF
.	TRBV20-1	TRBJ1-2	.	TGCAGTGCTAGAGGGGAGGGTGGCTACACCTTC	CSARGEGGYTF
TRBD1	TRBV3-1/TRBV3-2	TRBJ1-5	.	TGTGCCAGCAGCCAGGGACAGGGCTATCAGCCCCAGCATTTT	CASSQGQGYQPQHF
.	TRBV5-4	TRBJ2-7	.	TGTGCCAGCAGCACCAGGGGGGTCAGCCACGAGCAGTACTTC	CASSTRGVSHEQYF
.	TRBV7-3	TRBJ1-2	.	TGTGCCAGCAGCTTAAAAGCTATCCCCTCGGATCCCCGGGGTCCGACCTATGGCTACACCTTC	CASSLKAIPSDPRGPTYGYTF
.	TRBV7-3	TRBJ1-1	once	TGTGCCAGCAGCTTAAACAGGGAAACTGAAGCTTTCTTT	CASSLNRETEAFF
TRBD2	TRBV7-2	TRBJ2-7	.	TGTGCCAGCAGTCTTTGGGGAGGGGACGAGCAGTACTTC	CASSLWGGDEQYF
.	TRBV7-9	TRBJ1-1	medium-sized	TGTGCCAGCAGCTTCGAGGGAAGGGACACTGAAGCTTTCTTT	CASSFEGRDTEAFF
TRBD1	TRBV4-1	TRBJ1-4	.	TGCGCCAGCAGCCAAACAGGGGTTACTAATGAAAAACTGTTTTTT	CASSQTGVTNEKLFF
.	TRBV11-2	TRBJ2-5	.	TGTGCCAGCAGCTTCGACAGCGAAGAGACCCAGTACTTC	CASSFDSEETQYF
TRBD1	TRBV7-9	TRBJ1-5	.	TGTGCCAGCAGTCCATCCGGGACAGCATTGCAGCCCCAGCATTTT	CASSPSGTALQPQHF
.	TRBV9	TRBJ1-1	.	TGTGCCAGCAGCGAGAGAGAAAACACTGAAGCTTTCTTT	CASSERENTEAFF
.	TRBV6-5	TRBJ1-5	.	TGTGCCAGCAGATCCACATGGACAGACAATCAGCCCCAGCATTTT	CASRSTWTDNQPQHF
.	TRBV7-8	TRBJ2-2	few	TGTGCCAGCAGCCCAATTAGGAGGGCAGGAGGGAACACCGGGGAGCTGTTTTTT	CASSPIRRAGGNTGELFF
.	TRBV19	TRBJ2-3	.	TGTGCCAGTAGTATATCCCACGGCGGGGAGCTTTACACAGATACGCAGTATTTT	CASSISHGGELYTDTQYF
.	TRBV5-1	TRBJ2-6	.	TGCGCCAGCAGCCAAGGGAGCTCTGGGGCCAACGTCCTGACTTTC	CASSQGSSGANVLTF
TRBD2	TRBV27	TRBJ2-7	.	TGTGCCAGCAGTTCGGGACTAGCGGGGGCCTCCTACGAGCAGTACTTC	CASSSGLAGASYEQYF
TRBD1	TRBV12-3/TRBV12-4	TRBJ2-1	.	TGTGCCAGCAGACCACAGGGGTACAATGAGCAGTTCTTC	CASRPQGYNEQFF
TRBD1	TRBV6-4	TRBJ1-2	few	TGTGCCAGCAGTGACTCCATATGGATTAAATGGACAGGGACGGCCGTCTGGTATGGCTACACCTTC	CASSDSIWIKWTGTAVWYGYTF
.	TRBV2	TRBJ1-3	.	TGTGCCAGCAGTGAAGCGCTCGGGGCTGGAAACACCATATATTTT	CASSEALGAGNTIYF
.	TRBV2	TRBJ1-5	few	TGTGCCAGCAGTGAAGCGGCGGTGGAGCAGCCCCAGCATTTT	CASSEAAVEQPQHF